These 25 T cell receptor beta chains originate from one sample sequenced in a study of post-analysis software for immune sequencing data. What these receptors recognize is not known. Unique molecular identifiers featured in each of the TCR beta cDNA libraries. TCRdb ran MiXCR on the PCR reads and lists one entry per CDR3 protein. The table lists about 820,000 distinct CDR3 sequences, about 53% of them singletons. Study-wide results and caveats: In patients, TRBV5-6, TRBV5-1 and TRBV20-1 belonged to about five TRBV segments found more frequently than in controls.

Input material: blood. These receptor sequences come from a girl aged 10-17 years with multiple sclerosis.

The rearrangement joins TRBV6-5 to TRBJ2-1; 11 bases line up with TRBD2. The J segment lost 6 bases and the V segment lost 8 bases, leaving 9 bases of the junction unmatched. The germline CDR1 and CDR2 sequences are MNHEY and SVGAGI. The CDR3 consists of 15 residues. The CDR3 coding sequence is TGTGCCAGCGGATTATTGACTAGCGGGATCAATGAGCAGTTCTTC. This codes for CASGLLTSGINEQFF.

This clonotype has only a few counts. The chain uses TRBV29-1 and TRBJ2-5; D is possibly TRBD1 (5 bases). Trimming removed 3 bases from V and 9 bases from J, with 11 bases in between. Germline CDR1 is SQVTM and CDR2 is ANQGSEA. The CDR3 extends over 11 amino acids. The CDR3 DNA is TGCAGCGTTGAGGCGTGGGGCGCCCAGTACTTC. Translation gives CSVEAWGAQYF.

This clonotype was found a few times. The V gene is TRBV20-1, the J gene TRBJ2-7, with no clear D. The CDR3 is made up of 13 amino acids. Trimming removed 5 bases at V and 2 bases at J, with 13 bases between. Germline CDR1 DFQATT, CDR2 SNEGSKA (reference sequence). The CDR3 loop is CSAARPQPYEQYF. In DNA form, the CDR3 reads TGCAGTGCTGCCAGACCCCAGCCCTACGAGCAGTACTTC.

This chain links TRBV27 with TRBJ2-4; D ambiguous. The last part of the DNA fits TRBJ2-7 better; the J call may be wrong. The CDR3 is 13 residues long. CDR1 and CDR2 (germline): MNHEY, SMNVEV (reference sequence). CDR3: CASSLSPPYEQYF. The DNA for the CDR3 is TGTGCCAGCAGTTTATCCCCACCATACGAGCAGTACTTC.

This clonotype was recorded a few times. V is TRBV29-1 and J is TRBJ2-7, with 10 bases lining up with TRBD1. Germline values: CDR1 SQVTM, CDR2 ANQGSEA. The CDR3 is 14 residues long. The junction had 6 bases not matched to a gene; V was cut back by 4 bases and J by 3 bases. CDR3 DNA: TGCAGCGTTGCATTGGGGACAGGGGTCTACGAGCAGTACTTC. This sequence encodes CSVALGTGVYEQYF.

This chain joins TRBV5-1 and TRBJ2-1; 8 nucleotides agree with TRBD2. The V and J ends lost 0 bases and 5 bases, in that order; junction bases with no gene match: 4. Germline V CDR1 and CDR2: SGHRS, YFSETQ. The CDR3 has 15 residues. CDR3 loop: CASSLVSGGNNEQFF. In nucleotides, the CDR3 is TGCGCCAGCAGCTTGGTCAGCGGGGGCAACAATGAGCAGTTCTTC.

The gene calls are TRBV12-3 or TRBV12-4 and TRBJ2-1, with 8 bases aligning to TRBD2. The CDR3 is made up of 15 amino acids. With V trimmed by 5 bases and J by 8 bases, 11 bases remained unmatched. The CDR3 sequence: CASSPIGGRYDEQFF. For the CDR3, the DNA is TGTGCCAGCAGTCCCATTGGCGGGAGGTATGATGAGCAGTTCTTC.

This chain joins TRBV5-1 and TRBJ2-4, with D possibly matching TRBD2 (5 bases). Trimming took 5 bases from V and 13 from J, leaving 22 bases between them. The CDR3 runs to 14 residues. CDR1 is SGHRS and CDR2 is YFSETQ in the germline V gene. CDR3 nucleotides: TGCGCCAGCAGGGCTGGCGACGACTGGCGGAGGCAGTACTTC. Its protein product is CASRAGDDWRRQYF.

The J gene is TRBJ1-5, the V gene TRBV30; D remains ambiguous. Trimming shortened V by 2 bases and J by 1 base, and 12 bases separated the two germline ends. Germline CDR1 GTSNPN, CDR2 SVGIG (reference sequence). The CDR3 extends over 15 amino acids. In DNA form, the CDR3 reads TGTGCCTGGAGTACGGGGATGGCGAGCAATCAGCCCCAGCATTTT. It encodes CAWSTGMASNQPQHF.

Only one count was recorded for this clonotype. The chain has TRBV5-1 and TRBJ1-1; a weak D match, TRBD1 (5 bases). Germline V lookup: CDR1 SGHRS, CDR2 YFSETQ. V lost 7 bases and J lost 0, with 16 bases in between. CDR3 size: 15 residues. The CDR3: CASATGVSMNTEAFF. CDR3 bases: TGCGCCAGCGCAACGGGGGTTAGTATGAACACTGAAGCTTTCTTT. Based on the CDR3 plus reference TRBV5-1 and TRBJ1-1, the full variable domain is KAGVTQTPRYLIKTRGQQVTLSCSPISGHRSVSWYQQTPGQGLQFLFEYFSETQRNKGNFPGRFSGRQFSNSRSEMNVSTLELGDSALYLCASATGVSMNTEAFFGQGTRLTVV.

The V and J genes are TRBV9 and TRBJ2-5; 8 nucleotides align to TRBD2. Per the germline V gene, CDR1 is SGDLS and CDR2 is YYNGEE. The CDR3 totals 14 residues. V was clipped by 4 bases and J by 11 bases; unmatched bases: 13. The CDR3 coding sequence is TGTGCCAGCAGCCCGACTAGCGCGGGGGGTGAGCAGTACTTC. Translating gives CASSPTSAGGEQYF.

This chain uses TRBV5-1 with TRBJ2-5, with D possibly matching TRBD2 (5 bases). The CDR3 is made up of 13 amino acids. V dropped 2 bases and J dropped 3 bases, with 8 bases sitting between them. Per the germline V gene, CDR1 is SGHRS and CDR2 is YFSETQ. CDR3 region: CASSFRDKETQYF. CDR3 DNA: TGCGCCAGCAGCTTCCGGGATAAAGAGACCCAGTACTTC.

This clonotype was recorded once. The V gene is TRBV20-1, the J gene TRBJ2-1; D is undetermined. CDR3 length: 14 residues. Germline CDR1 is DFQATT and CDR2 is SNEGSKA (reference sequence). V shed 1 base and J shed 5 bases, with 12 bases lying between them. The CDR3 nucleotides are TGCAGTGCTAGAGGCCAAGGATCAAACAATGAGCAGTTCTTC. Its translation: CSARGQGSNNEQFF.

V gene TRBV30 combines with J gene TRBJ1-2; D is unclear. This CDR3 has 15 residues. CDR1 and CDR2 from the germline V gene are GTSNPN and SVGIG (reference sequence). The V end was cut by 8 bases, the J end by 2 bases, with 21 bases between. CDR3 loop: CAGNYRAPHNYGYTF. In nucleotides, the CDR3 is TGTGCCGGAAATTACCGGGCCCCACACAACTATGGCTACACCTTC.

The chain uses TRBV5-5 and TRBJ2-7; the match to TRBD1 covers 9 bases. Per germline, CDR1 SGHKS and CDR2 YYEKEE (reference sequence). The CDR3 totals 18 residues. V was pared by 4 bases and J by 1 base, with 15 bases of the junction left unmatched. The CDR3 nucleotides are TGTGCCAGCAGCCGTAACCACCGGGACAGGGTAGTGTCCTACGAGCAGTACTTC. Its translation: CASSRNHRDRVVSYEQYF.

The chain carries TRBV20-1 and TRBJ1-6, with D perhaps matching TRBD1 (5 bases). With 2 bases removed from V and 7 bases from J, the gap between germline ends came to 21 bases. The CDR3 has 17 residues. Germline V gene data show CDR1 as DFQATT and CDR2 as SNEGSKA (reference sequence). Written as DNA, the CDR3 is TGCAGTGCTAGAAATCCACAGGCGGCTTTCACAAATTCACCCCTCCACTTT. Translated, it gives CSARNPQAAFTNSPLHF.

V gene TRBV7-2 combines with J gene TRBJ2-3; D is unclear. With 3 bases removed from V and 2 bases from J, the gap between germline ends came to 12 bases. The germline CDR1 and CDR2 sequences are SGHTA and FQGNSA. The CDR3 has 15 amino acids. CDR3 sequence (DNA): TGTGCCAGCAGCTTTCGGCACAGCCACACAGATACGCAGTATTTT. It is translated as CASSFRHSHTDTQYF.

This rearrangement joins TRBV5-1 to TRBJ1-4; D is possibly TRBD1 (6 bases). Germline assignment: CDR1 SGHRS and CDR2 YFSETQ. This CDR3 is built from 13 residues. CDR3 protein: CASRPGAGEKLFF. CDR3 DNA sequence: TGCGCTAGCCGGCCGGGGGCAGGGGAAAAACTGTTTTTT.

The chain couples TRBV6-1 to TRBJ1-2; maybe TRBD1 (6 bases). CDR1 and CDR2 from the germline V gene are MNHNS and SASEGT. The CDR3 runs 15 residues. V was clipped by 1 base and J by 4 bases, with 13 bases between them. This CDR3 reads CASSEGVRGGYGYTF. CDR3 bases: TGTGCCAGCAGTGAAGGGGTCAGGGGTGGCTATGGCTACACCTTC.

There are a few counts of this clonotype. The chain has TRBV20-1 and TRBJ2-2; the match to TRBD2 covers 10 bases. CDR1 is DFQATT and CDR2 is SNEGSKA in the germline V gene (reference sequence). The CDR3 is made up of 14 amino acids. V trimming: 5 bases; J trimming: 5 bases; junction bases outside the gene matches: 5. CDR3 coding DNA: TGCAGTGCTGCTAGCGGGAGTATGACCGGGGAGCTGTTTTTT. Protein product: CSAASGSMTGELFF.

The chain recombines TRBV6-1 with TRBJ2-5; the D is unclear. CDR1 and CDR2 from the germline V gene are MNHNS and SASEGT. The CDR3 spans 14 residues. The ends were cut back, 7 bases at V and 5 bases at J, with 17 bases in the middle. The CDR3 bases are TGTGCCAGCATGGACGGGTTTCTCTTCGAGACCCAGTACTTC. This translates into CASMDGFLFETQYF.

This rearrangement joins TRBV9 to TRBJ1-2; D uncertain. Per the germline V gene, CDR1 is SGDLS and CDR2 is YYNGEE. The CDR3 has 16 residues. V shed 0 bases and J shed 0 bases, with 12 bases lying between them. CDR3 DNA sequence: TGTGCCAGCAGCGTAGCGGGCAGCAACTCTAACTATGGCTACACCTTC. It specifies CASSVAGSNSNYGYTF.

The CDR3 nucleotides are TGTGCCACCAGCAGAGATTTGGTGGACAGCACGGGAGGCTACACCTTC. Protein: CATSRDLVDSTGGYTF. The chain couples TRBV15 to TRBJ1-2; D perhaps matches TRBD1 (6 bases). The germline gives CDR1 LNHNV, CDR2 YYDKDF (reference sequence). The ends were cut back, 0 bases at V and 8 bases at J, with 19 bases in the middle. The CDR3 covers 16 residues.

In its sample, this clonotype was seen a few times. This chain uses TRBV7-9 with TRBJ2-1, with D possibly TRBD2 on 6 matching bases. V dropped 5 bases and J dropped 9 bases, with 17 bases sitting between them. CDR1 is SEHNR, CDR2 FQNEAQ, per germline (reference sequence). The CDR3 covers 14 residues. CDR3 residues: CASSRDSVMGEQFF. CDR3 nucleotide sequence: TGTGCCAGCAGCCGGGACTCTGTGATGGGTGAGCAGTTCTTC. Drawing the rest from reference TRBV7-9 and TRBJ2-1, the complete variable domain is DTGVSQNPRHKITKRGQNVTFRCDPISEHNRLYWYRQTLGQGPEFLTYFQNEAQLEKSRLLSDRFSAERPKGSFSTLEIQRTEQGDSAMYLCASSRDSVMGEQFFGPGTRLTVL.

The V and J genes are TRBV29-1 and TRBJ1-1; D is unresolved. This CDR3 comprises 13 residues. With 4 bases removed from V and 0 bases from J, the gap between germline ends came to 9 bases. The germline V gene encodes CDR1 SQVTM and CDR2 ANQGSEA. The CDR3 DNA sequence: TGCAGCGTTGCCGGTCTCATGAACACTGAAGCTTTCTTT. This sequence encodes CSVAGLMNTEAFF.